The rows below give T cell receptor beta chains drawn from one sample of a study of OX40 agonist ivuxolimab in advanced cancers. Repertoires were generated with immunoSEQ multiplex PCR, while TCRdb's copy carries only in-frame clones and drops some. Altogether 35,000 to 45,000 clones are present, around four fifths being singletons, with the ten largest covering under 3.5%. The sequencing used CD4+ or CD8+ T cells sorted from blood, collected in a trial of the OX40 agonist ivuxolimab. Receptors were obtained from an adult with an advanced solid tumor such as melanoma, head and neck, liver or kidney cancer. Each CDR3 is given with its conserved first and last residue. D genes are given only for firm matches. Expanded clones get a size class; other rows say once, few or many, or leave the size out.

. | TRBJ2-1 | . | TRBV16 | CASSQRTNEQFF | TGTGCCAGCAGCCAGCGGACAAATGAGCAGTTCTTC
. | TRBJ1-1 | . | TRBV10-3 | CAIRAATEAFF | TGTGCCATCAGAGCGGCAACTGAAGCTTTCTTT
TRBD2 | TRBJ2-1 | . | TRBV9 | CASSETSGRRSYNEQFF | TGTGCCAGCAGCGAGACTAGCGGGAGAAGGTCCTACAATGAGCAGTTCTTC
TRBD1 | TRBJ1-1 | . | TRBV4-3 | CASSQDQGAGGTEAFF | TGCGCCAGCAGCCAAGATCAGGGGGCGGGTGGCACTGAAGCTTTCTTT
. | TRBJ1-1 | . | TRBV6-5 | CASISGTLSAFF | TGTGCCAGCATTTCGGGAACGCTCTCAGCTTTCTTT
. | TRBJ2-7 | . | TRBV19 | CASSPPGRPTQYF | TGTGCCAGTAGTCCCCCAGGGAGACCGACGCAGTACTTC
. | TRBJ2-1 | . | TRBV9 | CASSAAGNSYNEQFF | TGTGCCAGCAGCGCTGCAGGTAACTCCTACAATGAGCAGTTCTTC
TRBD2 | TRBJ2-3 | . | TRBV9 | CASSATSGRASTQYF | TGTGCCAGCAGCGCCACTAGCGGGAGGGCCAGTACGCAGTATTTT
. | TRBJ1-4 | . | TRBV27 | CASSSRNEKLFF | TGTGCCAGCAGTTCCCGTAATGAAAAACTGTTTTTT
. | TRBJ1-2 | . | TRBV30 | CAGAVQVKSGYTF | TGTGCCGGAGCAGTACAGGTCAAGTCGGGCTACACCTTC
. | TRBJ2-7 | once | TRBV7-2 | CASSSSRGQFLDYEQYF | TGTGCCAGCAGCTCCTCCCGGGGACAATTCCTCGACTACGAGCAGTACTTC
. | TRBJ1-1 | . | TRBV7-7 | CASSHNENTEAFF | TGTGCTAGCAGTCACAACGAGAACACTGAAGCTTTCTTT